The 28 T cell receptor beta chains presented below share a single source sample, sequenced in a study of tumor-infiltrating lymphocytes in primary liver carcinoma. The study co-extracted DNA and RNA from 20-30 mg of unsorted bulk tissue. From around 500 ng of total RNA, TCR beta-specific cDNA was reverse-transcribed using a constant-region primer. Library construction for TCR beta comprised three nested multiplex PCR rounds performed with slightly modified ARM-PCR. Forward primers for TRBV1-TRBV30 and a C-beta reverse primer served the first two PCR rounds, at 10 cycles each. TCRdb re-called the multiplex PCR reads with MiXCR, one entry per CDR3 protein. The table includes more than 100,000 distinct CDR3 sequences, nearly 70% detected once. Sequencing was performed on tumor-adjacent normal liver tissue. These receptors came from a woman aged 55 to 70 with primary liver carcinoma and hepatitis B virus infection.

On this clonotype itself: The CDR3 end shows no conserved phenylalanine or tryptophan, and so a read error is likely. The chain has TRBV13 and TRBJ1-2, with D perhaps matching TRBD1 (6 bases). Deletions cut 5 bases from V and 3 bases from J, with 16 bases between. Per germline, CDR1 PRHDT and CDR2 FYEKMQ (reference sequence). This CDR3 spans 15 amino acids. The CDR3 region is CASSPGDKAYYGYTL. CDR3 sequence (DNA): TGTGCCAGCAGCCCAGGGGACAAAGCTTACTATGGCTACACCTTA.

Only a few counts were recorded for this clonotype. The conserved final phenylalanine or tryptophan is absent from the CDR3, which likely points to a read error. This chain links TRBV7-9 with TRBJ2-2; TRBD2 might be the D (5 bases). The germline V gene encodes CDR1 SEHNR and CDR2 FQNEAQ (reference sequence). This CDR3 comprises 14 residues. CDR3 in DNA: TGTGCCAGCAGCTTTAGCGAGAACACAGGGGAGCTGTTTCTT. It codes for CASSFSENTGELFL.

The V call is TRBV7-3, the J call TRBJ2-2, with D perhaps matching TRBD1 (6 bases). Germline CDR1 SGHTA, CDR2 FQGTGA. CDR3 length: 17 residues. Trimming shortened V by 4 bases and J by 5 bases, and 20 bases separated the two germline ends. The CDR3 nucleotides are TGTGCCAGCAGCTCGACAGGTGGGCAGTGGAAGACCGGGGAGCTGTTTTTT. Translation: CASSSTGGQWKTGELFF.

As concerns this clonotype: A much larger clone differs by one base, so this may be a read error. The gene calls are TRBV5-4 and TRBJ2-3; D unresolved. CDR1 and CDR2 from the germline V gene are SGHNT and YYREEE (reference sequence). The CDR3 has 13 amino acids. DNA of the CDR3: TGTGCCAGCAGCTGGAAGTTCACAGTTACGCAGTATTTT. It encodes CASSWKFTVTQYF.

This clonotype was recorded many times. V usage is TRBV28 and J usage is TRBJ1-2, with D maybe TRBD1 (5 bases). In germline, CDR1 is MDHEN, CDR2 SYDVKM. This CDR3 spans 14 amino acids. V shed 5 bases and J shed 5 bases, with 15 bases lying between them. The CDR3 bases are TGTGCCAGCAGTGGGGGAGGCAGGCTATATGGCTACACCTTC. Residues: CASSGGGRLYGYTF.

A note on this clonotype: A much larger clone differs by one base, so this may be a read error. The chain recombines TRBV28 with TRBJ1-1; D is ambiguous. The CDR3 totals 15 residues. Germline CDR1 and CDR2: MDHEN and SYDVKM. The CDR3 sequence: CASSFDWADYTVAFF. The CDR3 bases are TGTGCCAGCAGTTTCGATTGGGCAGATTATACTGTAGCTTTCTTT.

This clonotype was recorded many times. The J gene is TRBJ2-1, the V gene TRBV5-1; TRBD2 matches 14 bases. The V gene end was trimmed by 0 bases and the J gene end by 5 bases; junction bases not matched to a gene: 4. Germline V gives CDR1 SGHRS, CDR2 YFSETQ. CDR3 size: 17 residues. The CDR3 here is CASSLETSGRANNEQFF. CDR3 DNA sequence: TGCGCCAGCAGCTTGGAGACTAGCGGGAGGGCCAACAATGAGCAGTTCTTC.

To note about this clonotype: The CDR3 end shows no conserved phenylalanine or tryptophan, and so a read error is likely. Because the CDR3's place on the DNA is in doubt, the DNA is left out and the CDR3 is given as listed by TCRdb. The CDR3 protein is CASSLDWVSLADPYEQYL. The chain is built from TRBV11-2 and TRBJ2-5; the table gives TRBD2 as D, unverified against the DNA. The germline V gene has CDR1 SGHAT and CDR2 FQNNGV. A total of 18 residues make up the CDR3, ends included.

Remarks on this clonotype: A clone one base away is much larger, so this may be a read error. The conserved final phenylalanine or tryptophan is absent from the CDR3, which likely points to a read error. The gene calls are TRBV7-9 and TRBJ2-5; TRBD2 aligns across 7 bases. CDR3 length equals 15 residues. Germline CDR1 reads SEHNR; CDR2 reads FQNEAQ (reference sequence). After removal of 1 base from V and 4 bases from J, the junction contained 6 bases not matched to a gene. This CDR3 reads CASSLVAGVGETQYY. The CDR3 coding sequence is TGTGCCAGCAGCTTAGTTGCGGGAGTAGGAGAGACCCAGTACTAC.

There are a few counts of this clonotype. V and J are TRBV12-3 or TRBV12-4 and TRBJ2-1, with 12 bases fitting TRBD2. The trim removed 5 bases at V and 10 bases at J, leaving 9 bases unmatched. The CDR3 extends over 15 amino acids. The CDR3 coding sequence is TGTGCCAGCAGTATTCGGACTAGCGGGACGAACGAGCAGTTCTTC. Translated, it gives CASSIRTSGTNEQFF.

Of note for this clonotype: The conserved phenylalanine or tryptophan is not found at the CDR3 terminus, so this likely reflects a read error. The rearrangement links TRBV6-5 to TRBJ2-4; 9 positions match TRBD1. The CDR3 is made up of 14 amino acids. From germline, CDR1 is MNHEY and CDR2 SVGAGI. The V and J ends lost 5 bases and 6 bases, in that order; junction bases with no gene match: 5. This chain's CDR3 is CASSPDRGGNIQYL. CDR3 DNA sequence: TGTGCCAGCAGTCCCGACAGGGGGGGAAACATTCAGTACTTA.

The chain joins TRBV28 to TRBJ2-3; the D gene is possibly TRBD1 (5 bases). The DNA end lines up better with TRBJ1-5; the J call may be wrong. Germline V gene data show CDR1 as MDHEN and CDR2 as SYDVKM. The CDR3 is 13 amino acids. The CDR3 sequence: CASSLQGPDMQHF. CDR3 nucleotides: TGTGCCAGCAGTCTTCAGGGTCCAGATATGCAGCATTTT.

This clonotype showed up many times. CDR3 nucleotides: TGTGCCAGCCTTGACAGAAACTATGGCTACACCTTC. Translating gives CASLDRNYGYTF. The chain couples TRBV6-1 to TRBJ1-2; tentatively, D is TRBD1 (5 bases). The V and J ends lost 8 bases and 2 bases respectively, with 9 bases between them. Per germline, CDR1 MNHNS and CDR2 SASEGT. The CDR3 sequence is 12 residues long.

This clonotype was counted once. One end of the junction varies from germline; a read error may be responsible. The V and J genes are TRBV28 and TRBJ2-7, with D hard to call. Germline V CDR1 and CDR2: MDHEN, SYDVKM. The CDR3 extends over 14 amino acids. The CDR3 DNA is TGTGCCAGCAATTTCGCCGGACCCTCCTATGAGCAGTACTTC. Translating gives CASNFAGPSYEQYF.

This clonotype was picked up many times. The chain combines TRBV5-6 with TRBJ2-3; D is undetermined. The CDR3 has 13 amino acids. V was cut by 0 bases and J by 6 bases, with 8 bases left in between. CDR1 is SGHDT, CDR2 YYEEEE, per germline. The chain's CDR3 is CASSLVESDTQYF. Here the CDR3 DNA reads TGTGCCAGCAGCTTGGTGGAGAGTGATACGCAGTATTTT.

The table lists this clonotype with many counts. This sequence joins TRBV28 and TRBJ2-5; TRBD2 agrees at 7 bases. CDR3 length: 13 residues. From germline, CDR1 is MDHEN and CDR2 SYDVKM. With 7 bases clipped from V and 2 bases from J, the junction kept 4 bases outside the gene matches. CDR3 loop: CASTGGLQETQYF. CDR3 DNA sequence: TGTGCCAGCACGGGGGGATTACAAGAGACCCAGTACTTC.

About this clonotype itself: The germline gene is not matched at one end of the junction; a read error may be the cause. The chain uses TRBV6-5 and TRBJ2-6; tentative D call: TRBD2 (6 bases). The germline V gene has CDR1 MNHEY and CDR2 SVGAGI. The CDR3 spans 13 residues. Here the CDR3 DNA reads TGTGCCGGAGGGACCTTTGGGGCTGACGTCCTGACCTTC. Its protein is CAGGTFGADVLTF.

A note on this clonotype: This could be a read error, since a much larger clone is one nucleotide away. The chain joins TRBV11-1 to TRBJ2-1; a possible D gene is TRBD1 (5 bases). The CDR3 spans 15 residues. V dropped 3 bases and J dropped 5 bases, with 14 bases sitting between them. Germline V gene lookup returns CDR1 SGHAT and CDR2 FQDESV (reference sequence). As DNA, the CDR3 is TGTGCCAGCAGCTTCCAGGGATCGCTGGACAATGAGCAGTTCTTC. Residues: CASSFQGSLDNEQFF. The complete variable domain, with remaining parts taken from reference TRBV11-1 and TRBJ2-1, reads EAEVAQSPRYKITEKSQAVAFWCDPISGHATLYWYRQILGQGPELLVQFQDESVVDDSQLPKDRFSAERLKGVDSTLKIQPAELGDSAMYLCASSFQGSLDNEQFFGPGTRLTVL.

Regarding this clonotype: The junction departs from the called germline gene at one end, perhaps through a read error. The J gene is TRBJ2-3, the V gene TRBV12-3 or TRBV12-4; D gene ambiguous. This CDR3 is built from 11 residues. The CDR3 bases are TGTGCCAGCAGTCTTACAGATATGCAGTATTTT. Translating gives CASSLTDMQYF.

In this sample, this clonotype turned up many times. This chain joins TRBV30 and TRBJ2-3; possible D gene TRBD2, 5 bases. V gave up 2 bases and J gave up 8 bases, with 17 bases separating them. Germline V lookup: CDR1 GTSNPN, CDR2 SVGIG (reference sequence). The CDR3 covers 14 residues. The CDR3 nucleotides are TGTGCCTGGAGTACGCGCGGAGCGGCCGCTACGCAGTATTTT. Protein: CAWSTRGAAATQYF.

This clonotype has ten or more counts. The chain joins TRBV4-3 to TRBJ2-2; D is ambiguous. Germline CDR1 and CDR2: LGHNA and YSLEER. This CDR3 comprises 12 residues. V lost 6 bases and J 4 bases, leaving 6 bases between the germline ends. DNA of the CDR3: TGCGCCAGCAGACTTGGCACCGGGGAGCTGTTTTTT. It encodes CASRLGTGELFF.

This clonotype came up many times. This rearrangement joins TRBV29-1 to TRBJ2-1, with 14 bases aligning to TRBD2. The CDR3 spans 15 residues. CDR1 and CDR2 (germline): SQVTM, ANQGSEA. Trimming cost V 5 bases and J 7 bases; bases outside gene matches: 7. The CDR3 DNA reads TGCAGCGTTTGGACTAGCGGGAGGTCGGGGAATGAGCAGTTCTTC. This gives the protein CSVWTSGRSGNEQFF.

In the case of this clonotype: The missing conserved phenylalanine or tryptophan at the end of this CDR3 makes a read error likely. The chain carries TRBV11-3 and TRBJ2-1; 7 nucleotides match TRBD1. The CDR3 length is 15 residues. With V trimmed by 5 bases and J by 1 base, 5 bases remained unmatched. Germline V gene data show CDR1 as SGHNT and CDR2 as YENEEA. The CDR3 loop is CASSARQGSYNEQFC. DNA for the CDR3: TGTGCCAGCAGCGCCAGACAGGGATCCTACAATGAGCAGTTCTGC.

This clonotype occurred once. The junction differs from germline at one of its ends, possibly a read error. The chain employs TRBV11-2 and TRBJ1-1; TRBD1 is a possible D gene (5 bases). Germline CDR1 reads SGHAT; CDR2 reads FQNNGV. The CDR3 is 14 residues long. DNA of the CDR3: TGTGCCAGCAGTTCCGGGGGAGGGAACACCGAAGCTTTCTTT. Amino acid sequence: CASSSGGGNTEAFF.

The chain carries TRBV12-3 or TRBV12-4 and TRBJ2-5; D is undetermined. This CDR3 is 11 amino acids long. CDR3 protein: CTNSHDETQYF. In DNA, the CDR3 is TGTACCAACAGCCACGACGAGACCCAGTACTTC.

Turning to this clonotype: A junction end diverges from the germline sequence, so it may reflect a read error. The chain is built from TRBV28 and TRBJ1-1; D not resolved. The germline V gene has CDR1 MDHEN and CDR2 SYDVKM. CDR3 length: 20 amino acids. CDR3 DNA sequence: TGTGCCAGCAGTCAAAACCGACGCTGGAAGGACCGAGGATTCTACACTGAAGTTTTCTTT. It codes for CASSQNRRWKDRGFYTEVFF.

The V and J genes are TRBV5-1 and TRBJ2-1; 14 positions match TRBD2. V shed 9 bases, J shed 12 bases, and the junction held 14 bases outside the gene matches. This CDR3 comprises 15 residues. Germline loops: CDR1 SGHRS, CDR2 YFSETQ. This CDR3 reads CAISPPGTSGSRQFF. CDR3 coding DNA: TGCGCCATTAGCCCGCCCGGGACTAGCGGGAGTCGGCAGTTCTTC. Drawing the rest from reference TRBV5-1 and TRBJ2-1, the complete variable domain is KAGVTQTPRYLIKTRGQQVTLSCSPISGHRSVSWYQQTPGQGLQFLFEYFSETQRNKGNFPGRFSGRQFSNSRSEMNVSTLELGDSALYLCAISPPGTSGSRQFFGPGTRLTVL.

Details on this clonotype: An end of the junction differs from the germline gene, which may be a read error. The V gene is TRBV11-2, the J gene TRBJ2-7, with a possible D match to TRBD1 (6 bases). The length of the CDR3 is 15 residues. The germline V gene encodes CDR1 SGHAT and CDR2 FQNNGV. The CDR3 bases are TGTGCAAGCAGCGCCCGGGGACAACGATCCTACGAGCAGCACTTC. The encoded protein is CASSARGQRSYEQHF.